The following is a T cell receptor (beta chain) sequence with its context. Its specificity is not known. This record belongs to a study of OX40 agonist ivuxolimab in advanced cancers. The CDR3 contains 15 residues. V was pared by 2 bases and J by 5 bases, with 5 bases of the junction left unmatched. Germline-derived CDR1 and CDR2 are SGHTA and FQGNSA. Points from the study as a whole: Normalized T-cell clonal expansion was also low in some nonresponders. On average, a greater number of expanded clones characterised CD8+ T cells relative to CD4+. At 0.1 to 3.0 mg/kg and by week 6, CD4+ and CD8+ T cells in the blood had expanded clonally.

Measured with immunoSEQ multiplex PCR; TCRdb has only the in-frame clones, and not every one. Of tens of thousands of clones listed, approximately 77% are singletons. This clonotype originated in an adult with an advanced solid tumor such as melanoma, head and neck, liver or kidney cancer. The sample was CD4+ or CD8+ T cells sorted from blood, taken in a trial of the OX40 agonist ivuxolimab. V gene TRBV7-2 combines with J gene TRBJ2-1; 8 nucleotides match TRBD2. DNA of the CDR3: TGTGCCAGCAGCTTACCGGGAGGGCGGGACAATGAGCAGTTCTTC. It yields the protein CASSLPGGRDNEQFF.